This T cell receptor (beta chain) was sequenced in a study of blood T cell repertoires in COVID-19. The germline V gene has CDR1 SEHNR and CDR2 FQNEAQ (reference sequence). The CDR3 is 15 amino acids. Trimming removed 2 bases from V and 5 bases from J; junction bases left unmatched: 5. Measured with immunoSEQ multiplex PCR; TCRdb has only the in-frame clones, and not every one. The sample has some 200,000 clones, about 83% seen once. V usage is TRBV7-9 and J usage is TRBJ1-1, with TRBD1 identical over 10 bases. The clonotype comes from a woman aged 45-60 years with active or convalescent COVID-19. Input material: peripheral blood. The CDR3 DNA sequence: TGTGCCAGCAGCTTACCGGGACAGGGGCTAACTGAAGCTTTCTTT. Amino acids: CASSLPGQGLTEAFF.